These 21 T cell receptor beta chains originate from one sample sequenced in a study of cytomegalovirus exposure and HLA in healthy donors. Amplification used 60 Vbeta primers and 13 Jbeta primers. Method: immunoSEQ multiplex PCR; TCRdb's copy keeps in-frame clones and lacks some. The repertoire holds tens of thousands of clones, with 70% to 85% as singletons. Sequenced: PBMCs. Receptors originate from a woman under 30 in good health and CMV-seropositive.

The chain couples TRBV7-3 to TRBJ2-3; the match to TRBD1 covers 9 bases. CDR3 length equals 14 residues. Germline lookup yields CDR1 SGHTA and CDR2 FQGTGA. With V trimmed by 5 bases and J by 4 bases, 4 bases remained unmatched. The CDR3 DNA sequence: TGTGCCAGCAGCCCCACAGGGGGCGCAGATACGCAGTATTTT. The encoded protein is CASSPTGGADTQYF.

The CDR3 is CASSLTSGRGYRETQYF. CDR3 DNA sequence: TGCGCCAGCAGCTTGACTAGCGGGAGGGGCTATAGAGAGACCCAGTACTTC. The rearrangement links TRBV5-1 to TRBJ2-5, with 13 bases that match TRBD2. Germline assignment: CDR1 SGHRS and CDR2 YFSETQ. Trimming took 1 base from V and 4 from J; bases not matched to a gene: 7. The CDR3 contains 17 residues.

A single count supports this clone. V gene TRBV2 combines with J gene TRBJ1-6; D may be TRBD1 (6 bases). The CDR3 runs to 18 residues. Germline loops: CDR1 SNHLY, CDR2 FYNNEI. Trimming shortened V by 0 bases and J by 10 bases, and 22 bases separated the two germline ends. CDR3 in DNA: TGTGCCAGCAGTGAAGCTAGGGGGACGGGGATTCTAGGATCACCCCTCCACTTT. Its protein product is CASSEARGTGILGSPLHF.

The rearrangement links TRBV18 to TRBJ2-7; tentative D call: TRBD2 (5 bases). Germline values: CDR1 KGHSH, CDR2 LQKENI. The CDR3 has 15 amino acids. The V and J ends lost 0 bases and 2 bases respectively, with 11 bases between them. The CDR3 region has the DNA TGTGCCAGCTCACCACCAAGGAGGTCCCCCTACGAGCAGTACTTC. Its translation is CASSPPRRSPYEQYF.

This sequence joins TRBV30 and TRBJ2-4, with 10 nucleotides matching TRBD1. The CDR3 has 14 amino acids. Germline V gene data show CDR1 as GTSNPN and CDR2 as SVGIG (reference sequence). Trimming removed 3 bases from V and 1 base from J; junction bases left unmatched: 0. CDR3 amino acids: CAWRDRGAKNIQYF. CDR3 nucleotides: TGTGCCTGGAGGGACAGGGGGGCCAAAAACATTCAGTACTTC. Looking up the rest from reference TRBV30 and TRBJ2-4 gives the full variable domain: SQTIHQWPATLVQPVGSPLSLECTVEGTSNPNLYWYRQAAGRGLQLLFYSVGIGQISSEVPQNLSASRPQDRQFILSSKKLLLSDSGFYLCAWRDRGAKNIQYFGAGTRLSVL.

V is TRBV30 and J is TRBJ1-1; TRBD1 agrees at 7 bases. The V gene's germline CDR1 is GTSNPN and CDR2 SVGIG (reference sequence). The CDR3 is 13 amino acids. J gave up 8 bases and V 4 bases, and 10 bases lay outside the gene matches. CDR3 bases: TGTGCCTGGAAGGGAATAGGGGGCTGGGAAGCTTTCTTT. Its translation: CAWKGIGGWEAFF.

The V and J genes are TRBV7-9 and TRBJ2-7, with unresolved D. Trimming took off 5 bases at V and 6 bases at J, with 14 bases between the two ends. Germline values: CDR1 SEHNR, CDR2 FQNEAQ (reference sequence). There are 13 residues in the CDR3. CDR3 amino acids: CASSDLESLEQYF. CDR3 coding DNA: TGTGCCAGCAGCGATTTGGAGAGCCTCGAGCAGTACTTC.

In DNA form, the CDR3 reads TGTGCTTCAGGGATTGTGGGCGAGCAGTACTTC. Residues: CASGIVGEQYF. The V call is TRBV25-1, the J call TRBJ2-7; the D gene is possibly TRBD1 (5 bases). This CDR3 has 11 residues. Germline V CDR1 and CDR2: MGHDK, SYGVNS.

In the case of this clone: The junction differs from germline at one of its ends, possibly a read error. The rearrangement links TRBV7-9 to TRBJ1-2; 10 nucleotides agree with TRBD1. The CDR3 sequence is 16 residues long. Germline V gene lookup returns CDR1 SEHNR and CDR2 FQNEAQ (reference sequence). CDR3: CSSSLAPGTGAHGYTF. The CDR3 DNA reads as TGTTCCAGCAGCTTAGCGCCCGGGACAGGGGCGCACGGCTACACCTTC.

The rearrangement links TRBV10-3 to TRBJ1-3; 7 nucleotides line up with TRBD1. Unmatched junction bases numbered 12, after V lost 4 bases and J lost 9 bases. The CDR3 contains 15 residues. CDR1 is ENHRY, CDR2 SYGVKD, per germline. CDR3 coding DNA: TGTGCCATCAGTGCCTCCGGGACAGACTCCTCCACCATATATTTT. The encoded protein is CAISASGTDSSTIYF.

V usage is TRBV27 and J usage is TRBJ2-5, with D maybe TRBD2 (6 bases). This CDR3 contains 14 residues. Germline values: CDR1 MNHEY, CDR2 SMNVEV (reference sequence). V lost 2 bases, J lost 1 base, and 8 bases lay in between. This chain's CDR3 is CASSLAGIQETQYF. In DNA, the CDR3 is TGTGCCAGCAGTTTAGCGGGAATCCAAGAGACCCAGTACTTC.

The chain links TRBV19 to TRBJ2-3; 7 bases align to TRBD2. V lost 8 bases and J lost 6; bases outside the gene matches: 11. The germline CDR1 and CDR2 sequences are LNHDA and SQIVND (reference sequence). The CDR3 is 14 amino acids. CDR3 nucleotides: TGTGCCAGTGCACTAGCGAGGAATAGGGATACGCAGTATTTT. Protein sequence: CASALARNRDTQYF.

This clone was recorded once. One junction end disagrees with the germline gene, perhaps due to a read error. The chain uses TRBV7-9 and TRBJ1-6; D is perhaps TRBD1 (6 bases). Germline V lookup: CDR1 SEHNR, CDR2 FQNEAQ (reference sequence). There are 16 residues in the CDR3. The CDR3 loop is CSSSLTQGTNNSPLHF. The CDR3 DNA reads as TGTTCCAGCAGCCTAACTCAGGGGACGAATAATTCACCCCTCCACTTT.

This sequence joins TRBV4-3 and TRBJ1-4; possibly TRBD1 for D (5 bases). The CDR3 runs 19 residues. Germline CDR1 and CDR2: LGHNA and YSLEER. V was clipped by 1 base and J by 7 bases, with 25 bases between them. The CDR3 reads CASSQVSLRVRGTREKLFF. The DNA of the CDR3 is TGCGCCAGCAGCCAAGTGTCCTTACGTGTGCGGGGGACGCGTGAAAAACTGTTTTTT.

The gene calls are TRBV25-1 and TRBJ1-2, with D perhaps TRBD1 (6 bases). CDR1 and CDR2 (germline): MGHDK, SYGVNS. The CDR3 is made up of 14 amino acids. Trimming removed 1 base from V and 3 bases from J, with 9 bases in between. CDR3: CASSEWKGDYGYTF. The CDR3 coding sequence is TGTGCCAGCAGTGAATGGAAGGGGGACTATGGCTACACCTTC.

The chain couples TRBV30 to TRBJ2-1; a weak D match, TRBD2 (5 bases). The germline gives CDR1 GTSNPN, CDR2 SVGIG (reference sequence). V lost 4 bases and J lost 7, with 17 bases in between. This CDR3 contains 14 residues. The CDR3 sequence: CAWKGVYGVNEQFF. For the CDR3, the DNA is TGTGCCTGGAAGGGAGTATATGGGGTAAATGAGCAGTTCTTC.

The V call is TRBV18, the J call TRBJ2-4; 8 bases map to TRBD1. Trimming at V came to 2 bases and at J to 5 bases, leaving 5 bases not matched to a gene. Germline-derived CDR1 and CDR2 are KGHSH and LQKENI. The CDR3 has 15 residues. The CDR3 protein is CASSPGRGRENIQYF. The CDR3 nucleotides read TGTGCCAGCTCACCAGGCAGGGGGCGTGAAAACATTCAGTACTTC.

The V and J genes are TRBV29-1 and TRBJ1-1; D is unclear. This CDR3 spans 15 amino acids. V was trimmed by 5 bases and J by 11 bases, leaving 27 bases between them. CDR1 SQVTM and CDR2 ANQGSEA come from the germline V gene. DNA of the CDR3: TGCAGCGTTCCCAATCAGAGCGGCCCACCGGAGTTGGCTTTCTTT. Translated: CSVPNQSGPPELAFF. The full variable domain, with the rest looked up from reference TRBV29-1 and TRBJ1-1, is SAVISQKPSRDICQRGTSLTIQCQVDSQVTMMFWYRQQPGQSLTLIATANQGSEATYESGFVIDKFPISRPNLTFSTLTVSNMSPEDSSIYLCSVPNQSGPPELAFFGQGTRLTVV.

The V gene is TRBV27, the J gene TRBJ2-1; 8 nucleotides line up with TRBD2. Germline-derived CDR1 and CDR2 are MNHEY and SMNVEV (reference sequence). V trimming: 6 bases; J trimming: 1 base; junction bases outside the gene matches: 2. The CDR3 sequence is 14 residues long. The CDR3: CASSSGRSYNEQFF. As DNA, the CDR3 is TGTGCCAGCAGCAGCGGGAGATCCTACAATGAGCAGTTCTTC.

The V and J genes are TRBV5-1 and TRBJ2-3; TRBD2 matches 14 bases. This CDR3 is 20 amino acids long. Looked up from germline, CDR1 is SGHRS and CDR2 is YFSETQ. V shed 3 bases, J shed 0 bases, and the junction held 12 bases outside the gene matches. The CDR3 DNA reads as TGCGCCAGCAGCTCCGGACTAGCGGGGGGTAGTGTGGGGAGCACAGATACGCAGTATTTT. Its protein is CASSSGLAGGSVGSTDTQYF.

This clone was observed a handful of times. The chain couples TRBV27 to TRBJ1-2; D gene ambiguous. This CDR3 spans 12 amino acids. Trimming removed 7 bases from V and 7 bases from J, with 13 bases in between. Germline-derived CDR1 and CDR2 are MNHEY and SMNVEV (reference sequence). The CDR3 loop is CASKRLEGGYTF. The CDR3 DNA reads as TGTGCCAGCAAACGTCTCGAGGGTGGCTACACCTTC.